These T cell receptor beta chains were read from a single sample in a study of T cell responses to AZD1222 COVID-19 vaccine. Generated by immunoSEQ multiplex PCR, the TCRdb table keeps only in-frame clones and is missing some. This sample has about 67,000 clones, with around four fifths found just once. Sequenced material: peripheral blood, taken on day 0 of AZD1222 vaccination. These receptors were taken from an adult in good health. CDR3s include the opening cysteine and the closing phenylalanine or tryptophan. The D gene is left open where the match is weak. Not every row has a clone size; where given, it reads once, few, many or a size class.

j_call | d_call | clone_size | v_call | cdr3_aa | cdr3_nt
TRBJ1-3 | - | - | TRBV3-1/TRBV3-2 | CASSQDGLVAFGNTIYF | TGTGCCAGCAGCCAAGATGGCCTTGTGGCTTTCGGAAACACCATATATTTT
TRBJ1-5 | - | - | TRBV28 | CASSLKGISPQHF | TGTGCCAGCAGTTTGAAAGGCATAAGCCCCCAGCATTTT
TRBJ1-5 | - | - | TRBV7-2 | CASSLTTVNQPQHF | TGTGCCAGCAGCTTAACGACAGTTAATCAGCCCCAGCATTTT
TRBJ2-5 | - | few | TRBV27 | CASSLRRSRQETQYF | TGTGCCAGCAGTCTCCGAAGGAGTAGGCAAGAGACCCAGTACTTC
TRBJ1-6 | - | - | TRBV20-1 | CSASSDSMRRSPLHF | TGCAGTGCTAGTTCAGATTCTATGCGGCGTTCACCCCTCCACTTT
TRBJ1-2 | - | - | TRBV27 | CASSPRRLDGYTF | TGTGCCAGCAGTCCTCGCAGGCTGGATGGCTACACCTTC
TRBJ2-3 | - | - | TRBV6-2/TRBV6-3 | CASSYPRGFGSDTQYF | TGTGCCAGCAGTTACCCCAGGGGATTCGGGTCGGATACGCAGTATTTT
TRBJ2-5 | TRBD1 | - | TRBV18 | CASSPPGTGKETQYF | TGTGCCAGCTCACCACCCGGGACAGGAAAAGAGACCCAGTACTTC
TRBJ1-1 | - | - | TRBV20-1 | CSASDKVGTEAFF | TGCAGTGCTAGTGACAAAGTAGGCACTGAAGCTTTCTTT
TRBJ1-6 | - | few | TRBV30 | CAWRVNRLVSNSPLHF | TGTGCCTGGAGAGTAAACAGGCTCGTCAGTAATTCACCCCTCCACTTT
TRBJ2-5 | - | - | TRBV7-3 | CASSPGAGITGEETQYF | TGTGCCAGCAGTCCAGGGGCCGGGATCACGGGCGAAGAGACCCAGTACTTC
TRBJ2-3 | - | - | TRBV24-1 | CATSVRVTDTQYF | TGTGCCACCAGTGTTCGGGTTACAGATACGCAGTATTTT
TRBJ1-1 | TRBD1 | - | TRBV28 | CASSPLLQDRGGDLTEAFF | TGTGCCAGCAGTCCACTACTCCAAGACAGGGGAGGAGACCTCACTGAAGCTTTCTTT
TRBJ2-7 | - | - | TRBV9 | CASSVQGGEQYF | TGTGCCAGCAGCGTACAGGGGGGCGAGCAGTACTTC
TRBJ1-4 | - | - | TRBV2 | CASSEILIWGETATNEKLFF | TGTGCCAGCAGTGAAATACTAATTTGGGGGGAAACTGCAACTAATGAAAAACTGTTTTTT
TRBJ1-6 | TRBD1 | - | TRBV30 | CAWSSLTGWHSPLHF | TGTGCCTGGAGTTCTTTGACAGGGTGGCATTCACCCCTCCACTTT
TRBJ1-5 | - | - | TRBV6-5 | CASRTQGQRQPQHF | TGTGCCAGCAGGACACAGGGTCAGAGGCAGCCCCAGCATTTT
TRBJ2-7 | - | - | TRBV5-4 | CASSFGSSYEQYF | TGTGCCAGCAGCTTCGGATCAAGCTACGAGCAGTACTTC
TRBJ2-7 | - | few | TRBV3-1/TRBV3-2 | CASSQDVLGTGATYEQYF | TGTGCCAGCAGCCAAGATGTATTAGGGACGGGAGCAACCTACGAGCAGTACTTC
TRBJ1-6 | - | - | TRBV11-1 | CASSFSAWQDNSPLHF | TGTGCCAGCAGCTTCTCCGCCTGGCAGGATAATTCACCCCTCCACTTT